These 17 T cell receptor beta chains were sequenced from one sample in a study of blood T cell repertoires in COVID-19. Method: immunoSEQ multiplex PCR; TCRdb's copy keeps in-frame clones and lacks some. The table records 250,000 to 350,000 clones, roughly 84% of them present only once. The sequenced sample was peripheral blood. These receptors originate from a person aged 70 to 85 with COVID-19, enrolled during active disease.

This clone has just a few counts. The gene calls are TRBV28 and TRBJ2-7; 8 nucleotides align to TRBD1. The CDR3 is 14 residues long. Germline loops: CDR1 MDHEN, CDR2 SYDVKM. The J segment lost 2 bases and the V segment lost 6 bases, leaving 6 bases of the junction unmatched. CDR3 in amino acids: CASRSGQVAYEQYF. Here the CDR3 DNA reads TGTGCCAGCAGATCGGGACAGGTGGCCTACGAGCAGTACTTC.

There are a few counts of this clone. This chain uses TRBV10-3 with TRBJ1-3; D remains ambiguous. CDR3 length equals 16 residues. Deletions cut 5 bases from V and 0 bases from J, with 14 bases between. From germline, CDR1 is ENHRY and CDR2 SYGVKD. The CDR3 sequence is CAISPNDGDSGNTIYF. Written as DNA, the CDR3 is TGTGCCATCAGTCCTAATGACGGAGACTCTGGAAACACCATATATTTT.

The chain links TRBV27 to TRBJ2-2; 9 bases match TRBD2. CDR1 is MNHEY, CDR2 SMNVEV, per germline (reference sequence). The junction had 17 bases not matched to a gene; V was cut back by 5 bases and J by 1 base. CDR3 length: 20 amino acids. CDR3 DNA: TGTGCCAGCAGTAATTCGGGACGACGTCTAGCGGGGAAGAACACCGGGGAGCTGTTTTTT. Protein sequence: CASSNSGRRLAGKNTGELFF.

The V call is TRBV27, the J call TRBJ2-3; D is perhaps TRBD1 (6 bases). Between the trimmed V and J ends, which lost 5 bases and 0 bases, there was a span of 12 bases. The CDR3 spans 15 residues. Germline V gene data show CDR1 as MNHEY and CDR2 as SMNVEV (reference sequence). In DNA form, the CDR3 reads TGTGCCAGCAGTACCGGACAGTCTAGCACAGATACGCAGTATTTT. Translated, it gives CASSTGQSSTDTQYF.

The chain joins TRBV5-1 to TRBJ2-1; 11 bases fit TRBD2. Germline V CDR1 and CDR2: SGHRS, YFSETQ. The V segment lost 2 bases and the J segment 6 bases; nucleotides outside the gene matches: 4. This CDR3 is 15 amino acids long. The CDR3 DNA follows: TGCGCCAGCAGCTTTACTAGCGGGAGTTCCAATGAGCAGTTCTTC. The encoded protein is CASSFTSGSSNEQFF.

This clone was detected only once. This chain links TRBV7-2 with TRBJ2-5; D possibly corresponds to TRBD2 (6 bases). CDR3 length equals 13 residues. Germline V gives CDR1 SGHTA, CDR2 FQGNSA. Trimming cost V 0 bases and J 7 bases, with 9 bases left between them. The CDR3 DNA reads TGTGCCAGCAGCTTAGCGGTGGGGGGGACCCAGTACTTC. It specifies CASSLAVGGTQYF.

The CDR3 region is CASSISITPDEQYF. The CDR3 DNA reads as TGTGCCAGTAGTATATCTATAACCCCGGACGAGCAGTACTTC. The J gene is TRBJ2-7, the V gene TRBV19; no firm D call. Between the trimmed V and J ends, which lost 2 bases and 5 bases, there was a span of 13 bases. CDR3 size: 14 residues. Germline V lookup: CDR1 LNHDA, CDR2 SQIVND (reference sequence).

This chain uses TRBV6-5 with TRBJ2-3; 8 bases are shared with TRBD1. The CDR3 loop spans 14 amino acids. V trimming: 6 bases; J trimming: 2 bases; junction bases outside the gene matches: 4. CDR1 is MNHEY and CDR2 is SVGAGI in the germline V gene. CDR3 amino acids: CASRPQGATDTQYF. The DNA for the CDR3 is TGTGCCAGCAGGCCCCAGGGGGCCACAGATACGCAGTATTTT.

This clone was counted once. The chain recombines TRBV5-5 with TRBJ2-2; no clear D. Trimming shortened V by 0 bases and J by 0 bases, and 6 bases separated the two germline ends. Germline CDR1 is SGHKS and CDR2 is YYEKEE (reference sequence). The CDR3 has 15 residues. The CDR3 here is CASSLATANTGELFF. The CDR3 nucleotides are TGTGCCAGCAGCTTGGCAACAGCGAACACCGGGGAGCTGTTTTTT.

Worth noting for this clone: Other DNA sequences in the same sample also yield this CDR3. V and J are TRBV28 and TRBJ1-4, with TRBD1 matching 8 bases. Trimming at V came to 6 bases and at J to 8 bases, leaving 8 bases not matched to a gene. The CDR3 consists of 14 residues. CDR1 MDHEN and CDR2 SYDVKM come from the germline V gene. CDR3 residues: CASSLQGAREKLFF. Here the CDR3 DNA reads TGTGCCAGCAGCCTTCAGGGGGCTCGAGAAAAACTGTTTTTT.

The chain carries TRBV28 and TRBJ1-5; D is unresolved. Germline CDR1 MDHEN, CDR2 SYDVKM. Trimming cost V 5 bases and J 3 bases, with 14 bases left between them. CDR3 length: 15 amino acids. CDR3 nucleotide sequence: TGTGCCAGCAGTACCCCTGAGGGATACAATCAGCCCCAGCATTTT. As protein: CASSTPEGYNQPQHF.

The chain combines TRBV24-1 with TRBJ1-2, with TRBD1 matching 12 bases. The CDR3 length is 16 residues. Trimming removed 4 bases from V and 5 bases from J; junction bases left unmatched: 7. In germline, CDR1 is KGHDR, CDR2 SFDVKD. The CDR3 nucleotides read TGTGCCACCAGTGAACCCGGGACAGGGGGCTGGTATGGCTACACCTTC. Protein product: CATSEPGTGGWYGYTF.

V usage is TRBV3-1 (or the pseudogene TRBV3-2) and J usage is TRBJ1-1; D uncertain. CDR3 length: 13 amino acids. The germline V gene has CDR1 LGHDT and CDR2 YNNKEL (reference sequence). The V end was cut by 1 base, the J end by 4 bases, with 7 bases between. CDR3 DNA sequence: TGTGCCAGCAGCCAAGGAGGGCGCACTGAAGCTTTCTTT. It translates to CASSQGGRTEAFF.

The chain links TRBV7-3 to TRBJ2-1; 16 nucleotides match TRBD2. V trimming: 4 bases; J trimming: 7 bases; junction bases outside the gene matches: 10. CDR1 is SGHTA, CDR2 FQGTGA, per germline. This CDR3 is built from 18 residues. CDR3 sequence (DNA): TGTGCCAGCAGCTCGGGACTAGCGGGAGGGCCAGCATATAATGAGCAGTTCTTC. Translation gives CASSSGLAGGPAYNEQFF. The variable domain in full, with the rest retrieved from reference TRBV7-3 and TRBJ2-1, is GAGVSQTPSNKVTEKGKYVELRCDPISGHTALYWYRQSLGQGPEFLIYFQGTGAADDSGLPNDRFFAVRPEGSVSTLKIQRTERGDSAVYLCASSSGLAGGPAYNEQFFGPGTRLTVL.

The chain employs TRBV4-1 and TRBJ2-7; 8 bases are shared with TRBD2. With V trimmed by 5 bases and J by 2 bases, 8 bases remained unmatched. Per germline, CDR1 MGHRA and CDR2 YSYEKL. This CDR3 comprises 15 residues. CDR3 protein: CASSDSFGRAYEQYF. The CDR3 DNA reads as TGCGCCAGCAGCGACTCATTCGGGAGGGCCTACGAGCAGTACTTC.

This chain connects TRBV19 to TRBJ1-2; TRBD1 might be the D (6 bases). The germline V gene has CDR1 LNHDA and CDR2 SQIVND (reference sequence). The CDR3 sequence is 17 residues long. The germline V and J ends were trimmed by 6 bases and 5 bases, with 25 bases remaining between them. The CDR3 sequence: CASRSRQTGPTSYGYTF. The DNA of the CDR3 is TGTGCCAGTAGAAGCCGACAAACAGGGCCTACGTCGTATGGCTACACCTTC.

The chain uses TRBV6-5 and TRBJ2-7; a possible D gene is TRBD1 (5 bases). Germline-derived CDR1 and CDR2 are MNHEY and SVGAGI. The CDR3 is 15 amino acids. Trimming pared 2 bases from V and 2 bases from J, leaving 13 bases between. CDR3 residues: CASSYGATEAYEQYF. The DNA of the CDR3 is TGTGCCAGCAGTTACGGTGCGACAGAGGCCTACGAGCAGTACTTC.